These T cell receptor beta chains were read from a single sample in a study of OX40 agonist ivuxolimab in advanced cancers. Sequencing used immunoSEQ multiplex PCR; TCRdb keeps in-frame clones, though not all of them. The sample has under 70,000 clones; about nine tenths are singletons. This sample comprised CD4+ or CD8+ T cells sorted from blood, obtained in a trial of the OX40 agonist ivuxolimab. These TCRs come from an adult with an advanced solid tumor such as melanoma, head and neck, liver or kidney cancer. CDR3s leave out the opening cysteine and the closing phenylalanine or tryptophan.

V,J,CDR3
TRBV28,TRBJ2-3,ASSLFAPEGQWSPGGTDTQY
TRBV18,TRBJ1-1,ASSPTSGQQNTEAF
TRBV6-4,TRBJ1-1,ASSDTPYRGSRAF
TRBV27,TRBJ1-5,ASSTGQLYNQPQH
TRBV5-1,TRBJ2-2,ASSSTDAGELF
TRBV6-1,TRBJ1-2,ASSEAGQAGSYGYT
TRBV27,TRBJ1-1,ASSTGLRTEAF
TRBV11-2,TRBJ2-3,ASSLPSTDTQY
TRBV27,TRBJ1-1,ASSLSPYRRGLGDTEAF
TRBV6-6,TRBJ2-5,ASRPPSASFQETQY
TRBV5-3,TRBJ2-5,ARSTGQGLSGTQY
TRBV5-4,TRBJ1-1,ASSRTSGRLNTEAF
TRBV28,TRBJ1-5,ASRLRGANQPQH
TRBV18,TRBJ2-1,ASSPPGLAGAYEQF
TRBV5-4,TRBJ2-3,ASSLGVGGSDTQY
TRBV28,TRBJ2-7,ASSPRGRGPYEQY
TRBV9,TRBJ2-1,ASSVGLAGGSYNEQF
TRBV27,TRBJ1-2,ASGNQGARGYT
TRBV29-1,TRBJ2-7,SVAQSYEQY
TRBV28,TRBJ2-5,ASSLKARWGFQETQY
TRBV4-3,TRBJ2-7,ASSQAGREQY
TRBV10-3,TRBJ2-1,AISEGVGRLGDEQF
TRBV7-2,TRBJ2-7,ASSPLTRGQYEQY
TRBV10-3,TRBJ2-2,ATGSGMGTGELF
TRBV28,TRBJ2-2,ASSLFRGSLAGVETGELF
TRBV20-1,TRBJ2-7,SARRDYEQY
TRBV5-1,TRBJ2-5,ASSWGTSGQETQY
TRBV7-2,TRBJ1-2,ASSPKTGAYGYT
TRBV7-2,TRBJ2-7,ASSHGTSGRTTEAEQY
TRBV29-1,TRBJ1-2,SARPTNYGYT
TRBV28,TRBJ1-2,ACSGQLAGYT
TRBV12-2,TRBJ1-1,ASRLVGRGNTEAF
TRBV9,TRBJ2-7,ASSPQTVSYEQY
TRBV10-3,TRBJ1-1,AIRGVGDTEAF
TRBV28,TRBJ1-5,ASSSVRTGSNQPQH
TRBV7-3,TRBJ1-1,ASRLDRGTEAF
TRBV6-5,TRBJ1-2,ASSYSMGYGYT
TRBV27,TRBJ2-1,ASRGELRNEQF
TRBV10-3,TRBJ2-7,AISGGQRNYEQY
TRBV9,TRBJ2-1,ASTPRDAAYNEQF
TRBV5-4,TRBJ2-5,ASSLQGRETQY
TRBV6-4,TRBJ1-1,ASRENRDASEAF
TRBV7-3,TRBJ2-3,ASSPSRGGTDTQY